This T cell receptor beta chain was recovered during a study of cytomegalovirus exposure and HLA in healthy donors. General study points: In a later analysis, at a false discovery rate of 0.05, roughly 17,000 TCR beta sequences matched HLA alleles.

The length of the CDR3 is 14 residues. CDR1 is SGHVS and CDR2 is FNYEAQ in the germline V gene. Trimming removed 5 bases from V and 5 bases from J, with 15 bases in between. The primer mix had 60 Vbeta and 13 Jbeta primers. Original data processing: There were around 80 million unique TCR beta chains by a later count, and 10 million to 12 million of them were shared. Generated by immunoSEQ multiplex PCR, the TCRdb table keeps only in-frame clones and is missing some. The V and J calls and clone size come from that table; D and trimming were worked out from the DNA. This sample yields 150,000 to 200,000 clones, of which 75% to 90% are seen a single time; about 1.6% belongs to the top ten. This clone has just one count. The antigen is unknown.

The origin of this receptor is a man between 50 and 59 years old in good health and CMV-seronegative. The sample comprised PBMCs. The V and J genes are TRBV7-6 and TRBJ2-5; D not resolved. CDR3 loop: CASSDLRSGETQYF. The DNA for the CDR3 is TGTGCCAGCAGCGATTTAAGGAGTGGGGAGACCCAGTACTTC.